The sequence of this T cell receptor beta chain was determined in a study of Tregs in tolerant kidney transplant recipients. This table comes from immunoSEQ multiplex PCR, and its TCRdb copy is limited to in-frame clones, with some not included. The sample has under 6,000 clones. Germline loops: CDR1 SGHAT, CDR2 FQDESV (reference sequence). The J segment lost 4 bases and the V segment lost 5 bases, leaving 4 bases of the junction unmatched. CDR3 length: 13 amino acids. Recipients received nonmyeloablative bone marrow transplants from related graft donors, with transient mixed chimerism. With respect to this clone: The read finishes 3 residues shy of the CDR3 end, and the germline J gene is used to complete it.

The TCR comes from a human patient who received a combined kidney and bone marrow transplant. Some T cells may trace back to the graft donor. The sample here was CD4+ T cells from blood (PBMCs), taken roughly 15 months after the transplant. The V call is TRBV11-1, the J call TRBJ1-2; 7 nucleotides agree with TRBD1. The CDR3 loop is CASSPGTAYGYTF. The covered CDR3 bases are TGTGCCAGCAGCCCCGGGACAGCCTATGGC. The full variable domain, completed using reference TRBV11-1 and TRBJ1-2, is EAEVAQSPRYKITEKSQAVAFWCDPISGHATLYWYRQILGQGPELLVQFQDESVVDDSQLPKDRFSAERLKGVDSTLKIQPAELGDSAMYLCASSPGTAYGYTFGSGTRLTVV.